Listed below are T cell receptor beta chains from one sample, sequenced in a study of shared clonotypes between healthy human individuals. Sequenced by immunoSEQ multiplex PCR; TCRdb stores in-frame clones only, minus some. The data hold approximately 590,000 clones, with roughly 96% observed a single time. Sequenced material: naive CD8+ T cells sorted from blood. The receptors come from a woman in her twenties or thirties in good health. Both conserved end residues are part of each CDR3. Fields, in order: D gene, V gene, J gene, clone size, CDR3 DNA, CDR3 protein. A D gene is named only where the DNA matches it firmly. Rows may omit the clone size; those that give it use once, few, many or a size class.

d_gene: -
v_gene: TRBV9
j_gene: TRBJ2-7
abundance: -
CDR3nt: TGTGCCAGCAGCGAGGCTTTGGCCCCCCACGAGCAGTACTTC
CDR3aa: CASSEALAPHEQYF

d_gene: -
v_gene: TRBV30
j_gene: TRBJ1-5
abundance: -
CDR3nt: TGTGCCTGGAGTGTACGTGGCGGGAGCAATCAGCCCCAGCATTTT
CDR3aa: CAWSVRGGSNQPQHF

d_gene: TRBD2
v_gene: TRBV7-9
j_gene: TRBJ2-7
abundance: -
CDR3nt: TGTGCCAGCAGCGCCCGACTAGCGGGAGCCTACGAGCAGTACTTC
CDR3aa: CASSARLAGAYEQYF

d_gene: TRBD2
v_gene: TRBV27
j_gene: TRBJ2-7
abundance: -
CDR3nt: TGTGCCAGCAGTTACGGACTAGCTTGGGAGCAGTACTTC
CDR3aa: CASSYGLAWEQYF

d_gene: -
v_gene: TRBV4-1
j_gene: TRBJ1-5
abundance: once
CDR3nt: TGCGCCAGCAGCCAAGATCCTGGATACAATCAGCCCCAGCATTTT
CDR3aa: CASSQDPGYNQPQHF

d_gene: -
v_gene: TRBV4-1
j_gene: TRBJ2-7
abundance: -
CDR3nt: TGCGCCAGCAGCCACTCCCCCCAAGGGGATGGCTACGAGCAGTACTTC
CDR3aa: CASSHSPQGDGYEQYF

d_gene: TRBD1
v_gene: TRBV2
j_gene: TRBJ1-2
abundance: -
CDR3nt: TGTGCCAGCATCCCAGGGGGCCACTATGGCTACACCTTC
CDR3aa: CASIPGGHYGYTF

d_gene: TRBD2
v_gene: TRBV28
j_gene: TRBJ2-7
abundance: -
CDR3nt: TGTGCCAGCAAAACCGCGACTAGCCCGAGCCAGGCTTCGACCTACGAGCAGTACTTC
CDR3aa: CASKTATSPSQASTYEQYF

d_gene: -
v_gene: TRBV20-1
j_gene: TRBJ2-5
abundance: once
CDR3nt: TGCAGTGCTAGGGACCCTACTACCCAGTACTTC
CDR3aa: CSARDPTTQYF

d_gene: -
v_gene: TRBV27
j_gene: TRBJ2-1
abundance: -
CDR3nt: TGTGCCAGCAGTACACCCTACAATGAGCAGTTCTTC
CDR3aa: CASSTPYNEQFF

d_gene: TRBD1
v_gene: TRBV28
j_gene: TRBJ1-4
abundance: -
CDR3nt: TGTGCCAGCAGTGAATCAGCCGGGACAGGGGCTCATGAAAAACTGTTTTTT
CDR3aa: CASSESAGTGAHEKLFF

d_gene: -
v_gene: TRBV21-1
j_gene: TRBJ2-3
abundance: -
CDR3nt: TGTGCCAGCAGCAAAGCGAGAGAAGCGGGAGGGCTGACAGATACGCAGTATTTT
CDR3aa: CASSKAREAGGLTDTQYF

d_gene: -
v_gene: TRBV28
j_gene: TRBJ2-7
abundance: -
CDR3nt: TGTGCCAGCAGTCGAACAACAGGGTACGAGCAGTACTTC
CDR3aa: CASSRTTGYEQYF

d_gene: TRBD2
v_gene: TRBV19
j_gene: TRBJ2-1
abundance: -
CDR3nt: TGTGCCAGTAGTGATATTAGCGGGAGGGTTTACGATGAGCAGTTCTTC
CDR3aa: CASSDISGRVYDEQFF

d_gene: TRBD2
v_gene: TRBV4-1
j_gene: TRBJ2-7
abundance: -
CDR3nt: TGCGCCAGCAGCCAATCCCCTAGCGGGACTCAGTACGAGCAGTACTTC
CDR3aa: CASSQSPSGTQYEQYF

d_gene: -
v_gene: TRBV15
j_gene: TRBJ2-7
abundance: -
CDR3nt: TGTGCCACCAGCAGAGATCTCGGGGACGAGCAGTACTTC
CDR3aa: CATSRDLGDEQYF

d_gene: -
v_gene: TRBV27
j_gene: TRBJ2-7
abundance: -
CDR3nt: TGTGCCAGCAGTCCGGGACGGACCTACGAGCAGTACTTC
CDR3aa: CASSPGRTYEQYF

d_gene: -
v_gene: TRBV28
j_gene: TRBJ2-1
abundance: -
CDR3nt: TGTGCCAGCAGTTTAGCGGGGGCGGCCAATGAGCAGTTCTTC
CDR3aa: CASSLAGAANEQFF